What follows is one TCR beta chain and its context. The data stem from a study of patients and donors after allogeneic stem cell transplantation. Germline V gene lookup returns CDR1 DFQATT and CDR2 SNEGSKA (reference sequence). The V and J ends lost 2 bases and 6 bases respectively, with 13 bases between them. The CDR3 loop spans 13 amino acids. Via MiXCR, TCRdb re-called the RT-PCR reads, giving one row per CDR3 protein. The profile shows 900,000 to 1,000,000 distinct CDR3 sequences, under 20% of them singletons. The receptor's source is a human donor who was either an allogeneic HSCT recipient or a stem cell or donor lymphocyte infusion donor (not recorded which). It is not recorded whose cells these are; they may come from a transplant donor. V gene TRBV20-1 combines with J gene TRBJ1-2, with D possibly TRBD1 on 5 matching bases. The material sequenced was blood, either unsorted or a sorted T cell fraction (not recorded which). The CDR3 region has the DNA TGCAGTGCTAGAAAGCGGGACGGAGATGGCTACACCTTC. The encoded protein is CSARKRDGDGYTF.